The 14 T cell receptor beta chains below come from one sample, sequenced in a study of monozygotic twins with inflammatory bowel disease. TCRdb re-called the 5' RACE reads, yielding one record per CDR3 amino acid sequence without DNA. The specimen's table records about 130,000 distinct CDR3 sequences. Sequencing was performed on blood. The receptors were sampled from a human donor with ulcerative colitis or Crohn's disease, or a healthy co-twin of an affected twin (not recorded which).

This rearrangement joins TRBV12-3 or TRBV12-4 to TRBJ2-2. This CDR3 spans 13 amino acids. CDR3: CASSSWDGGELFF.

J is TRBJ1-1 and V is TRBV15. The CDR3 loop spans 15 amino acids. CDR1 LNHNV and CDR2 YYDKDF come from the germline V gene (reference sequence). Here the CDR3 reads CATSRDNGQFTEAFF.

The chain couples TRBV4-3 to TRBJ2-7. This CDR3 has 15 amino acids. Germline CDR1 reads LGHNA; CDR2 reads YSLEER. The chain's CDR3 is CASSQGRGSPYEQYF.

The chain carries TRBV5-4 and TRBJ2-1; TCRdb lists TRBD1, though no DNA is available to test this call. The CDR3 has 16 amino acids. The V gene's germline CDR1 is SGHNT and CDR2 YYREEE (reference sequence). CDR3 loop: CASSLGPGTGGNEQFF.

The chain employs TRBV5-1 and TRBJ2-7; TCRdb gives TRBD1 as the D gene, but with no DNA this cannot be confirmed. Germline V gives CDR1 SGHRS, CDR2 YFSETQ. This CDR3 comprises 11 residues. The CDR3 is CASRGTYEQYF.

This sequence joins TRBV27 and TRBJ2-2; TCRdb names TRBD1, which stays unverified in the absence of DNA. Germline CDR1 is MNHEY and CDR2 is SMNVEV (reference sequence). The CDR3 is 15 residues long. CDR3 sequence: CASSLYAGYTGELFF.

The rearrangement joins TRBV11-1 to TRBJ2-3. Germline loops: CDR1 SGHAT, CDR2 FQDESV (reference sequence). The CDR3 covers 18 residues. CDR3 sequence reads: CASSLALSYTDSTDTQYF.

The chain combines TRBV7-3 with TRBJ2-3; the D call from TCRdb, TRBD1, cannot be confirmed without DNA. The CDR3 is 15 residues long. CDR1 and CDR2 (germline): SGHTA, FQGTGA. CDR3 sequence: CASSLIGGETDTQYF.

The chain couples TRBV27 to TRBJ1-2; TCRdb selects TRBD1, and the lack of DNA leaves this call unchecked. CDR3 length: 14 residues. The germline V gene encodes CDR1 MNHEY and CDR2 SMNVEV (reference sequence). The CDR3 loop reads CASSFTGTGGGYTF.

This chain uses TRBV7-9 with TRBJ2-3; TCRdb picks TRBD2, but there is no DNA to check that call. The CDR3 loop spans 16 amino acids. Germline CDR1 reads SEHNR; CDR2 reads FQNEAQ (reference sequence). CDR3 in amino acids: CASSPLAGGPGDTQYF. The whole variable domain, filled in from reference TRBV7-9 and TRBJ2-3, reads DTGVSQNPRHKITKRGQNVTFRCDPISEHNRLYWYRQTLGQGPEFLTYFQNEAQLEKSRLLSDRFSAERPKGSFSTLEIQRTEQGDSAMYLCASSPLAGGPGDTQYFGPGTRLTVL.

The rearrangement uses TRBV19 and TRBJ2-6; no DNA is available, so the TRBD1 call from TCRdb remains unchecked. Per germline, CDR1 LNHDA and CDR2 SQIVND (reference sequence). The CDR3 covers 16 residues. The CDR3 is CASSTLDRAGANVLTF.

V and J are TRBV20-1 and TRBJ1-1; TCRdb proposes TRBD1, but this gene call is untestable without DNA. CDR3 length equals 14 residues. CDR1 is DFQATT, CDR2 SNEGSKA, per germline (reference sequence). The CDR3 is CSAKQVNMNTEAFF.

V usage is TRBV20-1 and J usage is TRBJ1-1. CDR3 length equals 13 residues. Germline CDR1 DFQATT, CDR2 SNEGSKA (reference sequence). The CDR3: CSARSTGLTEAFF.

The chain links TRBV24-1 to TRBJ1-1; TCRdb outputs TRBD1, but without DNA this stays unchecked. Germline CDR1 reads KGHDR; CDR2 reads SFDVKD. The CDR3 extends over 12 amino acids. The CDR3 here is CATSDFWGEAFF.